Listed below are T cell receptor beta chains from one sample, sequenced in a study of cytomegalovirus exposure and HLA in healthy donors. Method: immunoSEQ multiplex PCR; TCRdb's copy keeps in-frame clones and lacks some. The repertoire has about 160,000 clones, roughly 91% of them found once; the top ten carry about a tenth. Specimen: PBMCs. These receptors originate from a woman between 18 and 29 years old in good health and CMV-seropositive. Both conserved end residues are part of each CDR3. A D gene is named only where the DNA matches it firmly.

D gene	CDR3 length	V gene	J gene	CDR3 protein
.	13	TRBV11-3	TRBJ1-5	CASSFESNQPQHF
.	14	TRBV4-1	TRBJ2-1	CASSQGGQLNEQFF
.	17	TRBV4-1	TRBJ2-5	CASSQDFPGLPQETQYF
.	14	TRBV27	TRBJ1-5	CASRGHSGNQPQHF
.	13	TRBV28	TRBJ1-1	CASSYVQGLEAFF
.	14	TRBV7-3	TRBJ2-1	CASSLEGPFNEQFF
.	14	TRBV19	TRBJ2-7	CASSIAGTLYEQYF
.	16	TRBV10-1	TRBJ2-1	CASSEFGRHSYNEQFF
.	12	TRBV2	TRBJ2-5	CASSSLQETQYF
TRBD2	15	TRBV13	TRBJ2-3	CASSFERLAADTQYF
TRBD1	18	TRBV10-3	TRBJ2-2	CAIRPGQGVAANTGELFF
.	11	TRBV20-1	TRBJ2-3	CSANYGDTQYF
TRBD1	12	TRBV29-1	TRBJ1-2	CSAGTGLNGYTF
TRBD1	14	TRBV5-4	TRBJ2-7	CASSPGQGFYEQYF
.	13	TRBV7-2	TRBJ1-1	CASSLNRNTEAFF
.	11	TRBV30	TRBJ2-3	CAWSVLDTQYF
TRBD1	14	TRBV30	TRBJ2-7	CAWDGQGEKYEQYF
.	15	TRBV7-2	TRBJ2-7	CASSSIRSMASEQYF
.	15	TRBV15	TRBJ2-5	CATSRSGGEEETQYF
.	14	TRBV18	TRBJ2-4	CASSPLLGGNIQYF
.	14	TRBV7-6	TRBJ2-5	CASSVTRSQETQYF